Listed here are 24 T cell receptor beta chains from one sample, sequenced in a study of T-cell memory formation after mild COVID-19. TCRdb processed the 5' RACE reads anew with MiXCR; each CDR3 protein has one entry. The sample carries just over 400,000 distinct CDR3 sequences, more than 20% recorded once. Material: PBMCs or a T cell subset sorted from them (not recorded which). Every receptor here comes from an adult woman who had mild COVID-19 (a few samples of this study predate the infection). Cell type and time point are not known.

This clonotype has more than one count but fewer than ten. The V gene is TRBV6-1, the J gene TRBJ2-5; D remains ambiguous. V gave up 2 bases and J gave up 4 bases, with 5 bases separating them. This CDR3 is 12 amino acids long. Per the germline V gene, CDR1 is MNHNS and CDR2 is SASEGT. CDR3 region: CASSEFVETQYF. In nucleotides, the CDR3 is TGTGCCAGCAGTGAATTCGTAGAGACCCAGTACTTC.

The chain has TRBV24-1 and TRBJ2-7; 9 bases are a match to TRBD1. The CDR3 contains 15 residues. The V segment lost 5 bases and the J segment 0 bases; nucleotides outside the gene matches: 4. The germline CDR1 and CDR2 sequences are KGHDR and SFDVKD. The CDR3 loop is CATSAGTGFSYEQYF. The DNA for the CDR3 is TGTGCCACCAGTGCCGGGACAGGGTTCTCCTACGAGCAGTACTTC.

This clonotype turned up a few times. The chain combines TRBV12-3 or TRBV12-4 with TRBJ2-1, with 8 bases lining up with TRBD2. J lost 8 bases, V lost 5 bases, and 11 bases had no gene match. The CDR3 covers 15 residues. The CDR3 is CASSAAGGAGDEQFF. CDR3 DNA: TGTGCCAGCAGTGCCGCCGGGGGGGCCGGCGATGAGCAGTTCTTC.

The chain recombines TRBV7-8 with TRBJ2-4; D remains unclear. The CDR3 totals 14 residues. Trimming shortened V by 5 bases and J by 0 bases, and 8 bases separated the two germline ends. In germline, CDR1 is SGHVS, CDR2 FQNEAQ. The CDR3 DNA reads TGTGCCAGCAGCCCTTTAGGAGCCAAAAACATTCAGTACTTC. Its translation: CASSPLGAKNIQYF.

This clonotype was seen more than once but under ten times. The chain couples TRBV20-1 to TRBJ2-7; TRBD2 might be the D (5 bases). CDR3 length equals 15 residues. Germline V CDR1 and CDR2: DFQATT, SNEGSKA (reference sequence). The germline V and J ends were trimmed by 3 bases and 0 bases, with 15 bases remaining between them. DNA of the CDR3: TGCAGTGCTAGCCTCGGAGGCACTGGCTCCTACGAGCAGTACTTC. Its translation: CSASLGGTGSYEQYF.

This clonotype has just a few counts. This sequence joins TRBV27 and TRBJ2-6; D unclear. Germline-derived CDR1 and CDR2 are MNHEY and SMNVEV (reference sequence). V lost 3 bases and J 0 bases, leaving 6 bases between the germline ends. The CDR3 covers 15 residues. In DNA, the CDR3 is TGTGCCAGCAGTTTGTGGGTCTCTGGGGCCAACGTCCTGACTTTC. Amino acid sequence: CASSLWVSGANVLTF.

This clonotype was counted only a few times. The chain combines TRBV6-2 or TRBV6-3 with TRBJ1-5, with 8 nucleotides matching TRBD1. Per the germline V gene, CDR1 is MNHEY and CDR2 is SVGEGT. This CDR3 is 16 amino acids long. Germline trimming cut 8 bases from V and 3 bases from J; bases unmatched to any gene: 12. CDR3 coding DNA: TGTGCCAGCCGTTTGATCGGACAGGGCAACAATCAGCCCCAGCATTTT. This encodes CASRLIGQGNNQPQHF.

The chain is built from TRBV5-1 and TRBJ1-5, with D hard to call. Germline values: CDR1 SGHRS, CDR2 YFSETQ. CDR3 length: 14 amino acids. Deletions cut 4 bases from V and 6 bases from J, with 14 bases between. CDR3 amino acids: CASSPGGRGQPQHF. CDR3 DNA sequence: TGCGCCAGCAGCCCGGGAGGACGAGGTCAGCCCCAGCATTTT.

The V gene is TRBV5-1, the J gene TRBJ2-5; 9 bases are a match to TRBD2. CDR1 is SGHRS, CDR2 YFSETQ, per germline. There are 16 residues in the CDR3. V was pared by 1 base and J by 1 base, with 5 bases of the junction left unmatched. CDR3 DNA sequence: TGCGCCAGCAGCTTGATCGGCGGGGGGGCCCAAGAGACCCAGTACTTC. It specifies CASSLIGGGAQETQYF.

The chain is built from TRBV5-1 and TRBJ2-5, with a tentative D call TRBD2 (5 bases). CDR1 is SGHRS and CDR2 is YFSETQ in the germline V gene. V lost 6 bases, J lost 1 base, and 13 bases lay in between. CDR3 length: 14 amino acids. CDR3 coding DNA: TGCGCCAGCACCCTTGGCGGGCCCCAAGAGACCCAGTACTTC. This codes for CASTLGGPQETQYF.

This clonotype has only a few counts. This chain uses TRBV29-1 with TRBJ2-1; 9 nucleotides align to TRBD2. This CDR3 spans 13 amino acids. After removal of 7 bases from V and 7 bases from J, the junction contained 8 bases not matched to a gene. Germline CDR1 and CDR2: SQVTM and ANQGSEA. The CDR3 DNA is TGCAGCGCGGGACTAGCTCAGGGGAATGAGCAGTTCTTC. Protein: CSAGLAQGNEQFF.

The gene calls are TRBV25-1 and TRBJ2-1, with D unclear. CDR1 is MGHDK and CDR2 is SYGVNS in the germline V gene. This CDR3 is 14 amino acids long. V lost 9 bases to trimming and J lost 5 bases, with 17 bases between them. CDR3 sequence (DNA): TGTGCCAGAACCCATCGGAGATACCACAATGAGCAGTTCTTC. Residues: CARTHRRYHNEQFF. Full variable domain (outside the CDR3, taken from reference TRBV25-1 and TRBJ2-1): EADIYQTPRYLVIGTGKKITLECSQTMGHDKMYWYQQDPGMELHLIHYSYGVNSTEKGDLSSESTVSRIRTEHFPLTLESARPSHTSQYLCARTHRRYHNEQFFGPGTRLTVL.

This clonotype was counted ten times or more. V and J are TRBV7-9 and TRBJ2-1, with D hard to call. The CDR3 length is 11 residues. Trimming pared 5 bases from V and 8 bases from J, leaving 7 bases between. CDR1 is SEHNR and CDR2 is FQNEAQ in the germline V gene (reference sequence). In DNA, the CDR3 is TGTGCCAGCAGCCCCTTGGATGAGCAGTTCTTC. It translates to CASSPLDEQFF.

The V call is TRBV7-6, the J call TRBJ2-7; D uncertain. V gave up 5 bases and J gave up 0 bases, with 8 bases separating them. Germline V gene sequence: CDR1 SGHVS, CDR2 FNYEAQ. CDR3 size: 13 residues. CDR3 loop: CASSGVSSYEQYF. CDR3 coding DNA: TGTGCCAGCAGCGGGGTGAGCTCCTACGAGCAGTACTTC.

This chain connects TRBV20-1 to TRBJ2-7, with a possible D match to TRBD2 (6 bases). Trimming stripped 2 bases from V and 3 bases from J, with 11 bases between. The CDR3 runs 13 residues. CDR1 DFQATT and CDR2 SNEGSKA come from the germline V gene (reference sequence). CDR3 sequence: CSARYRTNYEQYF. The CDR3 DNA reads TGCAGTGCTAGATACCGGACTAACTACGAGCAGTACTTC.

This clonotype was counted a few times. The V call is TRBV6-5, the J call TRBJ2-7, with TRBD2 identical over 8 bases. CDR1 and CDR2 from the germline V gene are MNHEY and SVGAGI. V shed 7 bases, J shed 2 bases, and the junction held 10 bases outside the gene matches. This CDR3 region has 15 residues. CDR3 DNA sequence: TGTGCCAGCAAGCACTATCGGGGGGGTCCCTACGAGCAGTACTTC. This codes for CASKHYRGGPYEQYF.

The chain employs TRBV12-3 or TRBV12-4 and TRBJ2-3; D is uncertain. Trimming cost V 7 bases and J 11 bases, with 16 bases left between them. The CDR3 runs 12 residues. The DNA for the CDR3 is TGTGCCAGCAACATTAGGGCCCAGAGGCAGTATTTT. Translation: CASNIRAQRQYF.

This clonotype was observed a few times. This rearrangement joins TRBV2 to TRBJ2-6, with D possibly being TRBD1 (5 bases). The CDR3 extends over 14 amino acids. V was trimmed by 7 bases and J by 0 bases, leaving 7 bases between them. CDR1 and CDR2 from the germline V gene are SNHLY and FYNNEI. CDR3 region: CASIDSSGANVLTF. The CDR3 DNA sequence: TGTGCCAGCATAGACAGCTCTGGGGCCAACGTCCTGACTTTC.

This clonotype was counted a few times. This rearrangement joins TRBV9 to TRBJ2-2; the D is unclear. Germline-derived CDR1 and CDR2 are SGDLS and YYNGEE. V was trimmed by 4 bases and J by 0 bases, leaving 10 bases between them. This CDR3 contains 15 residues. As DNA, the CDR3 is TGTGCCAGCAGCCCTCGGACCGCGAACACCGGGGAGCTGTTTTTT. Translation gives CASSPRTANTGELFF.

This clonotype was counted between two and nine times. The chain has TRBV24-1 and TRBJ2-1, with D perhaps given as TRBD1 or TRBD2 (7 bases each). CDR3 length: 17 amino acids. V gave up 5 bases and J gave up 8 bases, with 24 bases separating them. Per the germline V gene, CDR1 is KGHDR and CDR2 is SFDVKD. In nucleotides, the CDR3 is TGTGCCACCAGTGGTCCACGGTCCAGGGGGGGTCAGTATGAGCAGTTCTTC. This translates into CATSGPRSRGGQYEQFF.

This clonotype was observed a few times. J is TRBJ1-2 and V is TRBV12-3 or TRBV12-4; D call uncertain. There are 12 residues in the CDR3. Trimming took off 6 bases at V and 9 bases at J, with 14 bases between the two ends. This chain's CDR3 is CASSQEPRRYTF. CDR3 in DNA: TGTGCCAGCAGCCAGGAGCCCAGGCGCTACACCTTC.

V usage is TRBV5-1 and J usage is TRBJ2-1, with 12 bases that match TRBD1. Germline assignment: CDR1 SGHRS and CDR2 YFSETQ. This CDR3 comprises 18 residues. V was pared by 3 bases and J by 10 bases, with 17 bases of the junction left unmatched. Here the CDR3 DNA reads TGCGCCAGCAGCTCGGGACAGGGGGCGCGTAGCGGGGACCTCGAGCAGTTCTTC. This codes for CASSSGQGARSGDLEQFF.

The sample holds a few counts of this clonotype. This chain joins TRBV20-1 and TRBJ1-1; D remains ambiguous. The CDR3 spans 14 residues. CDR1 is DFQATT, CDR2 SNEGSKA, per germline (reference sequence). Trimming took off 1 base at V and 1 base at J, with 10 bases between the two ends. CDR3 sequence: CSARGLTANTEAFF. CDR3 coding DNA: TGCAGTGCTAGAGGCCTTACAGCGAACACTGAAGCTTTCTTT.

This chain links TRBV20-1 with TRBJ1-1; perhaps TRBD1 as D (6 bases). The ends were cut back, 6 bases at V and 1 base at J, with 9 bases in the middle. The CDR3 is 12 amino acids. Germline assignment: CDR1 DFQATT and CDR2 SNEGSKA (reference sequence). The CDR3 region is CSARTANTEAFF. The CDR3 DNA follows: TGCAGTGCCAGGACAGCGAACACTGAAGCTTTCTTT.